The 7 T cell receptor beta chains reported below all come from one sample, sequenced in a study of blood T cell repertoires in COVID-19. Only in-frame clones appear in the TCRdb table, and some are missing; sequencing was by immunoSEQ multiplex PCR. The table has roughly 91,000 clones, roughly four fifths seen once; the top ten hold 1.2%. The sequencing sample was made of peripheral blood. These receptors all stem from a woman older than 75 with acute or convalescent COVID-19.

V gene TRBV3-1 (or the pseudogene TRBV3-2) combines with J gene TRBJ1-6; 11 bases map to TRBD1. CDR1 is LGHDT and CDR2 is YNNKEL in the germline V gene (reference sequence). CDR3 size: 18 residues. With V trimmed by 6 bases and J by 10 bases, 17 bases remained unmatched. CDR3 sequence (DNA): TGTGCCAGCAGACCCCCCATACGGACAGGGGGCGCGCGGTCACCCCTCCACTTT. The encoded protein is CASRPPIRTGGARSPLHF.

V and J are TRBV5-6 and TRBJ2-1; D is uncertain. The CDR3 sequence is 13 residues long. V lost 1 base and J 6 bases, leaving 8 bases between the germline ends. CDR1 is SGHDT, CDR2 YYEEEE, per germline. The CDR3 reads CASSLLQINEQFF. The CDR3 coding sequence is TGTGCCAGCAGCTTGCTCCAGATCAATGAGCAGTTCTTC.

The V and J genes are TRBV3-1 (or the pseudogene TRBV3-2) and TRBJ2-1; D is undetermined. The germline V gene has CDR1 LGHDT and CDR2 YNNKEL (reference sequence). The germline V and J ends were trimmed by 1 base and 9 bases, with 4 bases remaining between them. CDR3 size: 11 residues. CDR3 residues: CASSQGLEQFF. The CDR3 DNA reads TGTGCCAGCAGCCAAGGGCTTGAGCAGTTCTTC.

The chain recombines TRBV5-1 with TRBJ2-5; no firm D call. V lost 7 bases and J 1 base, leaving 20 bases between the germline ends. Germline loops: CDR1 SGHRS, CDR2 YFSETQ. CDR3 length: 16 amino acids. The CDR3 DNA is TGCGCCAGCCAAGATACACTACGACCGGTCCAAGAGACCCAGTACTTC. Translation gives CASQDTLRPVQETQYF.

The V and J genes are TRBV4-1 and TRBJ2-1, with 7 bases lining up with TRBD2. The length of the CDR3 is 17 residues. V shed 0 bases, J shed 9 bases, and the junction held 14 bases outside the gene matches. Germline V gene data show CDR1 as MGHRA and CDR2 as YSYEKL. The CDR3 loop reads CASSQDRSGPSGTEQFF. DNA of the CDR3: TGCGCCAGCAGCCAAGATCGGTCCGGCCCAAGCGGGACTGAGCAGTTCTTC.

The rearrangement uses TRBV12-3 or TRBV12-4 and TRBJ2-7; 9 nucleotides align to TRBD2. The CDR3 length is 13 residues. V lost 7 bases, J lost 3 bases, and 4 bases stayed unmatched. The CDR3 DNA follows: TGTGCCAGCACGAAACTAGCGGGCTACGAGCAGTACTTC. Translated: CASTKLAGYEQYF.

The V call is TRBV6-5, the J call TRBJ2-7, with 8 nucleotides matching TRBD1. Germline assignment: CDR1 MNHEY and CDR2 SVGAGI. V dropped 6 bases and J dropped 6; count of bases not matched to a gene: 7. The CDR3 contains 13 residues. CDR3 sequence: CASRDVDRGEQYF. CDR3 coding DNA: TGTGCCAGCAGAGACGTAGACAGGGGCGAGCAGTACTTC.